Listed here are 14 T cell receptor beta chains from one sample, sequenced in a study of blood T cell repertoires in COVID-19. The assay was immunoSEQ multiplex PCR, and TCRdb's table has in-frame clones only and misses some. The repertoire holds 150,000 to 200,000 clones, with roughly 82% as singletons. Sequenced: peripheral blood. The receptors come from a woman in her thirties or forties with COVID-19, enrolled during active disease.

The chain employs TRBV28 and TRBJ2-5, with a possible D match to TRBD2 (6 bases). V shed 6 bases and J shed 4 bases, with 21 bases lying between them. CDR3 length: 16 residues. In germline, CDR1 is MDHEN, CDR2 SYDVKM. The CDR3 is CASRGPSAPAGETQYF. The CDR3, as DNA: TGTGCCAGCAGAGGCCCTAGCGCGCCAGCAGGAGAGACCCAGTACTTC. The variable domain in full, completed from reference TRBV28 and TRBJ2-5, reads DVKVTQSSRYLVKRTGEKVFLECVQDMDHENMFWYRQDPGLGLRLIYFSYDVKMKEKGDIPEGYSVSREKKERFSLILESASTNQTSMYLCASRGPSAPAGETQYFGPGTRLLVL.

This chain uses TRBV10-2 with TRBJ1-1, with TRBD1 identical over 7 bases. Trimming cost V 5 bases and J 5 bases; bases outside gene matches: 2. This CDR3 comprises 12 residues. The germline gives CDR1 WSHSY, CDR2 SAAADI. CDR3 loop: CASSRQGTEAFF. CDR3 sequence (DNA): TGCGCCAGCAGTCGACAGGGTACTGAAGCTTTCTTT.

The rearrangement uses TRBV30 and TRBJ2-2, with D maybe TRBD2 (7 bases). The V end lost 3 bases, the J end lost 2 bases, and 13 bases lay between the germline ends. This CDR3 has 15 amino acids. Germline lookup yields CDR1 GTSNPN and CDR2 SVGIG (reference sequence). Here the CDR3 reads CAWRGGALNTGELFF. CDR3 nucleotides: TGTGCCTGGAGAGGGGGGGCTTTAAACACCGGGGAGCTGTTTTTT.

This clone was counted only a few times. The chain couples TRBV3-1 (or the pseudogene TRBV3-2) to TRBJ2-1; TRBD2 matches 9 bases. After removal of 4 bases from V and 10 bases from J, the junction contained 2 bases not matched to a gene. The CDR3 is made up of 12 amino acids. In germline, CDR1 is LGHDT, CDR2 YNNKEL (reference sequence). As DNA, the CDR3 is TGTGCCAGCAGCCCGAGCGGGAGGGAGCAGTTCTTC. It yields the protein CASSPSGREQFF.

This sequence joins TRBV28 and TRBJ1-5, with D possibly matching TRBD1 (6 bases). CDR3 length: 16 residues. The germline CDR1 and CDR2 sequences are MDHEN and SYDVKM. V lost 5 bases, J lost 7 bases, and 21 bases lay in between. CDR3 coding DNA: TGTGCCAGCAGTGCTACCGGGACAAAGGTGGGGCAGCCCCAGCATTTT. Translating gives CASSATGTKVGQPQHF.

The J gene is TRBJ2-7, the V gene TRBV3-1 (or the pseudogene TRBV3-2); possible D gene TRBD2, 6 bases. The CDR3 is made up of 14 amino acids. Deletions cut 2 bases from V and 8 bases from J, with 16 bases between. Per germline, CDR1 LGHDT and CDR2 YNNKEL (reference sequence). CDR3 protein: CASSQSIRDLQQYF. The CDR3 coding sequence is TGTGCCAGCAGCCAAAGTATCAGGGACTTACAGCAGTACTTC.

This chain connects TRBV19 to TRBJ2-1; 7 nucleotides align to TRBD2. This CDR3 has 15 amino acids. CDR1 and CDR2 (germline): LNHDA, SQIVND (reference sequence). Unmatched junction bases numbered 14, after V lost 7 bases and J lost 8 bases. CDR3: CASTPLGEGLHEQFF. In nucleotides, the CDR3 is TGTGCCAGTACCCCGTTGGGGGAGGGCCTCCATGAGCAGTTCTTC.

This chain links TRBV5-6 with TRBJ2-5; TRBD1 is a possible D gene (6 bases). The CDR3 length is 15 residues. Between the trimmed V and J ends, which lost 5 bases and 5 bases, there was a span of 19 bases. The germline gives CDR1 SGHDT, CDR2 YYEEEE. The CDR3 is CASRNKGVLRETQYF. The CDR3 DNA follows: TGTGCCAGCAGAAACAAGGGGGTTTTAAGGGAGACCCAGTACTTC.

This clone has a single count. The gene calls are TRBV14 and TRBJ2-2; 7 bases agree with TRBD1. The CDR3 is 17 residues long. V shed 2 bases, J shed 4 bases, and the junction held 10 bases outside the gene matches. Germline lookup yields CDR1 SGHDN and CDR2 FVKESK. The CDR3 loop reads CASSQSDRVSGTGELFF. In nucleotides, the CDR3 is TGTGCCAGCAGCCAATCAGACAGGGTGTCGGGCACCGGGGAGCTGTTTTTT.

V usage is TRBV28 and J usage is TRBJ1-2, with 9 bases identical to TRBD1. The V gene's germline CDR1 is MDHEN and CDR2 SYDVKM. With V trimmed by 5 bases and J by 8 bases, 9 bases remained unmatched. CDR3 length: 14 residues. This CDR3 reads CASSTPEGTGGYTF. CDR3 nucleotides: TGTGCCAGCAGTACACCAGAGGGGACAGGGGGCTACACCTTC.

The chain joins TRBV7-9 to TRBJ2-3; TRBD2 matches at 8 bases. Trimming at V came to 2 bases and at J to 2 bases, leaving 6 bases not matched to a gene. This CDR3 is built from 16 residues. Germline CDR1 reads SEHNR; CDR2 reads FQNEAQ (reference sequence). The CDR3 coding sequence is TGTGCCAGCAGCTTAAGGGCGGGAGGCGCCACAGATACGCAGTATTTT. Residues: CASSLRAGGATDTQYF.

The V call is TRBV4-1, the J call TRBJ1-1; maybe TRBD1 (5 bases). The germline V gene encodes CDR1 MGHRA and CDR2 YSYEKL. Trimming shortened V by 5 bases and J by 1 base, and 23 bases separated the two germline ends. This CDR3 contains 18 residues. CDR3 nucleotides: TGCGCCAGCAGCAAGACGACACTCCGACAGTCTGGGAACACTGAAGCTTTCTTT. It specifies CASSKTTLRQSGNTEAFF.

The CDR3 sequence: CASSMTGGEDQPQHF. CDR3 DNA: TGTGCCAGTAGTATGACAGGGGGCGAAGATCAGCCCCAGCATTTT. The chain carries TRBV19 and TRBJ1-5, with 10 bases matching TRBD1. J lost 5 bases, V lost 3 bases, and 4 bases had no gene match. Germline assignment: CDR1 LNHDA and CDR2 SQIVND (reference sequence). There are 15 residues in the CDR3.

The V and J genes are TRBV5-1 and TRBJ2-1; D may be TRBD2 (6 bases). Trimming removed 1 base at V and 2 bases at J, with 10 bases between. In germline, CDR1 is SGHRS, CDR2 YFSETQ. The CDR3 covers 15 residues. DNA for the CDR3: TGCGCCAGCAGCTTGATGCGGGGCACCTACAATGAGCAGTTCTTC. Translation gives CASSLMRGTYNEQFF.